Following are 20 T cell receptor beta chains from one sample sequenced in a study of OX40 agonist ivuxolimab in advanced cancers. Libraries were prepared by immunoSEQ multiplex PCR; TCRdb keeps only in-frame clonotypes and omits some of them. This table has fewer than 80,000 clones, roughly nine tenths appearing once. Material: CD4+ or CD8+ T cells sorted from blood, obtained in a trial of the OX40 agonist ivuxolimab. The receptors originated from an adult with an advanced solid tumor such as melanoma, head and neck, liver or kidney cancer.

This chain joins TRBV30 and TRBJ1-5, with TRBD1 as a possible D gene (5 bases). Trimming removed 3 bases from V and 6 bases from J, with 9 bases in between. CDR3 length: 12 residues. Germline assignment: CDR1 GTSNPN and CDR2 SVGIG (reference sequence). The chain's CDR3 is CAWSRVGQPQHF. CDR3 in DNA: TGTGCCTGGAGCAGGGTCGGTCAGCCCCAGCATTTT.

A single count supports this clone. The genes are TRBV19 and TRBJ2-3; TRBD2 aligns across 7 bases. The CDR3 is made up of 15 amino acids. J lost 1 base, V lost 3 bases, and 4 bases had no gene match. Germline lookup yields CDR1 LNHDA and CDR2 SQIVND (reference sequence). The CDR3 spells CASSMSGVRTDTQYF. The CDR3 coding sequence is TGTGCCAGTAGTATGAGCGGGGTCCGCACAGATACGCAGTATTTT.

The chain employs TRBV18 and TRBJ2-2, with 10 nucleotides matching TRBD2. The length of the CDR3 is 17 residues. V lost 4 bases and J lost 0; bases outside the gene matches: 5. CDR1 KGHSH and CDR2 LQKENI come from the germline V gene. CDR3 bases: TGTGCCAGCTCACAATCAGCGGGAGGGGCGAACACCGGGGAGCTGTTTTTT. The encoded protein is CASSQSAGGANTGELFF.

The chain links TRBV11-3 to TRBJ2-4, with D perhaps matching TRBD2 (7 bases). Looked up from germline, CDR1 is SGHNT and CDR2 is YENEEA. The CDR3 runs to 15 residues. Trimming left V 4 bases short and J 11 bases short, with 21 bases between. CDR3 protein: CASSSPSGRGAVQYF. The CDR3, as DNA: TGTGCCAGCAGCTCACCTAGCGGTAGGGGGGCGGTTCAGTACTTC.

The chain uses TRBV27 and TRBJ1-2; D may be TRBD1 (5 bases). The CDR3 is 14 amino acids. Trimming stripped 3 bases from V and 4 bases from J, with 12 bases between. Germline assignment: CDR1 MNHEY and CDR2 SMNVEV (reference sequence). CDR3 nucleotides: TGTGCCAGCAGTTTTGGGGGGATGGGCTATGGCTACACCTTC. Its protein is CASSFGGMGYGYTF.

This clone is a singleton in its sample. V gene TRBV4-3 combines with J gene TRBJ1-4; D remains ambiguous. V lost 8 bases, J lost 0 bases, and 13 bases lay in between. Germline CDR1 LGHNA, CDR2 YSLEER. This CDR3 is built from 15 residues. The CDR3: CASAIGVATNEKLFF. CDR3 coding DNA: TGCGCCAGCGCCATAGGCGTTGCAACTAATGAAAAACTGTTTTTT.

The rearrangement links TRBV30 to TRBJ2-1, with TRBD1 matching over 10 bases. The CDR3 has 18 amino acids. CDR1 is GTSNPN and CDR2 is SVGIG in the germline V gene (reference sequence). The junction had 14 bases not matched to a gene; V was cut back by 2 bases and J by 4 bases. CDR3 amino acids: CAWSPGTGEIRPYNEQFF. The CDR3 bases are TGTGCCTGGAGTCCCGGGACAGGGGAGATTAGGCCTTACAATGAGCAGTTCTTC.

The chain has TRBV18 and TRBJ1-1, with a possible D match to TRBD1 (5 bases). CDR1 and CDR2 (germline): KGHSH, LQKENI. This CDR3 has 16 residues. V lost 2 bases, J lost 2 bases, and 15 bases lay in between. The chain's CDR3 is CASSPLAGQGNTEAFF. CDR3 bases: TGTGCCAGCTCACCATTGGCGGGGCAGGGAAACACTGAAGCTTTCTTT. The full variable domain, rest sourced from reference TRBV18 and TRBJ1-1, is NAGVMQNPRHLVRRRGQEARLRCSPMKGHSHVYWYRQLPEEGLKFMVYLQKENIIDESGMPKERFSAEFPKEGPSILRIQQVVRGDSAAYFCASSPLAGQGNTEAFFGQGTRLTVV.

The rearrangement uses TRBV11-2 and TRBJ1-4; 9 bases map to TRBD1. CDR1 and CDR2 (germline): SGHAT, FQNNGV. The CDR3 spans 15 residues. J was trimmed by 3 bases and V by 5 bases; bases with no gene match: 4. The CDR3 sequence is CASSHRQGANEKLFF. In nucleotides, the CDR3 is TGTGCCAGCAGCCATCGACAGGGGGCTAATGAAAAACTGTTTTTT.

This clone has only one observation. The chain combines TRBV19 with TRBJ2-3; D gene ambiguous. Looked up from germline, CDR1 is LNHDA and CDR2 is SQIVND (reference sequence). The CDR3 covers 11 residues. The V end was cut by 5 bases, the J end by 5 bases, with 5 bases between. The CDR3: CASSQRDTQYF. CDR3 bases: TGTGCCAGTAGTCAAAGAGATACGCAGTATTTT. The whole variable domain, filled in from reference TRBV19 and TRBJ2-3, reads DGGITQSPKYLFRKEGQNVTLSCEQNLNHDAMYWYRQDPGQGLRLIYYSQIVNDFQKGDIAEGYSVSREKKESFPLTVTSAQKNPTAFYLCASSQRDTQYFGPGTRLTVL.

The chain has TRBV6-5 and TRBJ1-5; no firm D call. V lost 4 bases and J 7 bases, leaving 14 bases between the germline ends. Germline CDR1 MNHEY, CDR2 SVGAGI. This CDR3 has 14 residues. The CDR3 coding sequence is TGTGCCAGCAGTTTCGGTGGACCGGGGCAGCCCCAGCATTTT. Amino acid sequence: CASSFGGPGQPQHF.

Only one count was recorded for this clone. The chain combines TRBV28 with TRBJ1-1; possible D gene TRBD1, 6 bases. Germline lookup yields CDR1 MDHEN and CDR2 SYDVKM. This CDR3 has 15 residues. Trimming removed 1 base from V and 4 bases from J, with 13 bases in between. The CDR3 region has the DNA TGTGCCAGCAGTTTATTGGGCGGAGGGGGCACTGAAGCTTTCTTT. Translation gives CASSLLGGGGTEAFF.

CDR3 loop: CASSRPGQKNSPLHF. The CDR3, as DNA: TGCGCCAGCAGTCGTCCGGGACAGAAGAATTCACCCCTCCACTTT. The chain recombines TRBV5-1 with TRBJ1-6; 7 nucleotides line up with TRBD1. This CDR3 region has 15 residues. Losses at the gene ends were 5 bases for V and 7 bases for J; bases not matched to a gene: 9. Germline V CDR1 and CDR2: SGHRS, YFSETQ.

This chain joins TRBV11-2 and TRBJ2-1; D gene unclear. Germline assignment: CDR1 SGHAT and CDR2 FQNNGV. This CDR3 has 13 amino acids. V lost 0 bases and J lost 5, with 5 bases in between. The CDR3 loop is CASSLDWNNEQFF. In nucleotides, the CDR3 is TGTGCCAGCAGCTTAGATTGGAACAATGAGCAGTTCTTC.

The chain has TRBV9 and TRBJ2-1; TRBD1 might be the D (7 bases). V lost 3 bases and J 4 bases, leaving 20 bases between the germline ends. Looked up from germline, CDR1 is SGDLS and CDR2 is YYNGEE. This CDR3 comprises 17 residues. The CDR3 sequence: CASSAPAGGGLYNEQFF. The CDR3 DNA sequence: TGTGCCAGCAGCGCCCCGGCAGGGGGTGGACTATACAATGAGCAGTTCTTC.

This sequence joins TRBV6-5 and TRBJ1-3; D not resolved. From germline, CDR1 is MNHEY and CDR2 SVGAGI. Trimming took 8 bases from V and 1 from J, leaving 12 bases between them. The CDR3 length is 14 residues. DNA of the CDR3: TGTGCCAGCGCTGAGAGAGTATCTGGAAACACCATATATTTT. Residues: CASAERVSGNTIYF.

The chain carries TRBV6-1 and TRBJ1-2; D gene uncertain. This CDR3 comprises 15 residues. The V gene's germline CDR1 is MNHNS and CDR2 SASEGT. The ends were cut back, 1 base at V and 2 bases at J, with 11 bases in the middle. The CDR3 loop is CASSEGPSQNYGYTF. The CDR3 nucleotides read TGTGCCAGCAGTGAAGGACCAAGCCAGAACTATGGCTACACCTTC.

This clone was observed once. This chain links TRBV6-5 with TRBJ2-3, with TRBD2 matching over 7 bases. Germline CDR1 MNHEY, CDR2 SVGAGI. The V gene end was trimmed by 2 bases and the J gene end by 5 bases; junction bases not matched to a gene: 7. This CDR3 region has 15 residues. Here the CDR3 DNA reads TGTGCCAGCAGTTACGGGGACTACCGCGGAGATACGCAGTATTTT. Translated: CASSYGDYRGDTQYF.

The chain combines TRBV4-1 with TRBJ2-3; 7 bases map to TRBD1. The CDR3 loop spans 14 amino acids. V lost 4 bases and J lost 1; bases outside the gene matches: 2. Per germline, CDR1 MGHRA and CDR2 YSYEKL. The CDR3, as DNA: TGCGCCAGCAGCCGTACAGGGGGCACAGATACGCAGTATTTT. This codes for CASSRTGGTDTQYF.

The genes are TRBV6-5 and TRBJ1-5; D remains unclear. CDR1 and CDR2 from the germline V gene are MNHEY and SVGAGI. The CDR3 contains 15 residues. The germline V and J ends were trimmed by 0 bases and 4 bases, with 10 bases remaining between them. CDR3 amino acids: CASSYSPGVNQPQHF. The DNA of the CDR3 is TGTGCCAGCAGTTACTCGCCGGGAGTTAATCAGCCCCAGCATTTT.